The sequence of this T cell receptor (beta chain) was determined in a study of PD-L1 blockade in urothelial cancer. The method was immunoSEQ multiplex PCR; TCRdb's version includes in-frame clones alone and lacks a portion of them. The sample consists of over 15,000 clones, around four fifths of them appearing once. The CDR3 extends over 16 amino acids. V was cut by 1 base and J by 8 bases, with 18 bases left in between. Germline V lookup: CDR1 SGHDT, CDR2 YYEEEE. Documented time point: peripheral blood 6 weeks after treatment start. The starting material was PBMCs, obtained around atezolizumab (anti-PD-L1) treatment. The sequence was collected from a man aged 50 to 60 with urothelial cancer. The chain carries TRBV5-6 and TRBJ1-4; D uncertain. The CDR3 nucleotides are TGTGCCAGCAGCTTGAGACACTCGAGGTCGGGGGAAAAACTGTTTTTT. It is translated as CASSLRHSRSGEKLFF. The whole variable domain, filled in from reference TRBV5-6 and TRBJ1-4, reads DAGVTQSPTHLIKTRGQQVTLRCSPKSGHDTVSWYQQALGQGPQFIFQYYEEEERQRGNFPDRFSGHQFPNYSSELNVNALLLGDSALYLCASSLRHSRSGEKLFFGSGTQLSVL.